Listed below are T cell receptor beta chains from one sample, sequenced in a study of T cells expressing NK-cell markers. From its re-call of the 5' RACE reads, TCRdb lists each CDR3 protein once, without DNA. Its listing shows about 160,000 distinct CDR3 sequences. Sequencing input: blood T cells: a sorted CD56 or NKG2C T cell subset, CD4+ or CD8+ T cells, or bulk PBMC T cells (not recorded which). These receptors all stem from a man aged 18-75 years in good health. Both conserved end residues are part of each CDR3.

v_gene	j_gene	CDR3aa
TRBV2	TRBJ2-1	CASRYDTGKSSYNEQFF
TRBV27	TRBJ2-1	CASGSGGASYNEQFF
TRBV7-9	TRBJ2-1	CASSFPLGTVIYNEQFF
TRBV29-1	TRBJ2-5	CSVEDRQTETQYF
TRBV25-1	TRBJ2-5	CAATSGQETQYF
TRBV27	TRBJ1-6	CASSLSEGRILHF
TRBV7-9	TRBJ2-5	CASSLRGGETQYF
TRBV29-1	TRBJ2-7	CSVAPGTAYEQYF
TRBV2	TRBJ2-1	CASKKRGENNEQFF
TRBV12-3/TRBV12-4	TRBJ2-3	CASSGQGSGPDTQYF
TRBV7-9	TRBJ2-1	CASSSPLAGKQFF
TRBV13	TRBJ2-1	CASSQRNSGGAGYNEQFF
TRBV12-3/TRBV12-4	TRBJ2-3	CATQKGATNTDTQYF
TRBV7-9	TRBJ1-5	CASSLVQVDGNQPQHF
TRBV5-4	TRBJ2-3	CASSSLSGGTTDTQYF
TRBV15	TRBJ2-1	CATEKDKSSYNEQFF
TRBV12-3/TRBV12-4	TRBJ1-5	CASSLFAVGSSNQPQHF
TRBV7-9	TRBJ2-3	CASRPKLAGGRWDTQYF
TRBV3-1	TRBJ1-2	CASSQDLSRATGYTF
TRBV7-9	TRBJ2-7	CASSPTSGGSSYEQYF
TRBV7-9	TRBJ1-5	CASSAFGTETINQPQHF
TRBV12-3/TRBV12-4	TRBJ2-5	CASSSTGGLTQETQYF